This is a list of T cell receptor beta chains from one sample in a study of cytomegalovirus exposure and HLA in healthy donors. Sequencing was performed with immunoSEQ multiplex PCR; in TCRdb, only in-frame clones are kept and a portion is missing. The sample consists of 60,000 to 70,000 clones, 55% to 75% of them appearing once. Input material: PBMCs. These receptors all stem from a woman younger than 45 in good health and CMV-seronegative. Both conserved end residues are part of each CDR3. The D gene is left open where the match is weak. Clone size is not always given. Where it is, it says once, few, many or a class for expanded clones.

D gene	V gene	clone size	J gene	CDR3 DNA	CDR3 protein
TRBD1	TRBV7-3	.	TRBJ2-6	TGTGCCAGCAGCCCTGCCTTGGGACAGGGGGCCTCTGGGGCCAACGTCCTGACTTTC	CASSPALGQGASGANVLTF
.	TRBV7-3	.	TRBJ2-1	TGTGCCAGCAGCCCTCAAGCAGCGGAGGAGCAGTTCTTC	CASSPQAAEEQFF
TRBD1	TRBV7-2	.	TRBJ1-4	TGTGCCAGCAGCTTAGCCTCGCCAGGGGGCGTTAATGAAAAACTGTTTTTT	CASSLASPGGVNEKLFF
.	TRBV7-2	.	TRBJ2-7	TGTGCCAGCAAACGGGGGGACAGGACCTACGAGCAGTACTTC	CASKRGDRTYEQYF
.	TRBV6-1	.	TRBJ1-5	TGTGCCAGCAACAAAGATCTGGGGCGGAATCAGCCCCAGCATTTT	CASNKDLGRNQPQHF
TRBD1	TRBV6-5	few	TRBJ1-6	TGTGCCAGCAGTATACAGGGGGCCTATAATTCACCCCTCCACTTT	CASSIQGAYNSPLHF
TRBD1	TRBV5-4	few	TRBJ1-1	TGTGCCAGCAGCTTAGGACAGGGAGAAGCTTTCTTT	CASSLGQGEAFF
TRBD1	TRBV6-5	.	TRBJ1-6	TGTGCCAGCAGTTGGACAGGGTTGAATTCACCCCTCCACTTT	CASSWTGLNSPLHF
.	TRBV9	.	TRBJ1-6	TGTGCCAGCAGCGTAGACGCCAGTTCCCCACCCCTCCACTTT	CASSVDASSPPLHF
.	TRBV2	.	TRBJ1-5	TGTGCCAGCAGTGAGGAGGGTGGCAATCAGCCCCAGCATTTT	CASSEEGGNQPQHF
.	TRBV7-9	.	TRBJ2-2	TGTGCCAGCAGCTTAGCGCGGGGGCTGAACACCGGGGAGCTGTTTTTT	CASSLARGLNTGELFF
.	TRBV30	.	TRBJ1-2	TGTGCCTGGAGTACAGGACAGCTATATGGCTACACCTTC	CAWSTGQLYGYTF
TRBD1	TRBV4-2	.	TRBJ1-1	TGTGCCAGCAGCCAAGATCTGACAGGGGGATCAAACACTGAAGCTTTCTTT	CASSQDLTGGSNTEAFF
TRBD1	TRBV9	.	TRBJ1-1	TGTGCCAGCAGCCCGGTGGGACAGGGGAACACTGAAGCTTTCTTT	CASSPVGQGNTEAFF
.	TRBV5-1	.	TRBJ2-7	TGCGCCAGCAGCTTGTCAGCCCTGACATCTACTTCCTACGAGCAGTACTTC	CASSLSALTSTSYEQYF
.	TRBV11-1	.	TRBJ2-5	TGTGCCAGCAGCTCCTCAGGGGTTGTGGAAGAGACCCAGTACTTC	CASSSSGVVEETQYF
.	TRBV6-5	few	TRBJ2-5	TGTGCCAGCAGATTGACAGCCGGAGAGACCCAGTACTTC	CASRLTAGETQYF
.	TRBV18	.	TRBJ1-6	TGTGCCAGCTCACCGGACAGATTTAATTCACCCCTCCACTTT	CASSPDRFNSPLHF
TRBD2	TRBV14	once	TRBJ2-3	TGTGCCAGCAGCCAAGGGCTAGCGGGGCGAGTTTTGGATACGCAGTATTTT	CASSQGLAGRVLDTQYF
.	TRBV7-8	.	TRBJ1-4	TGTGCCAGCAGCTTAGTGTACCCGGCCGGGGAAAAACTGTTTTTT	CASSLVYPAGEKLFF
TRBD1	TRBV2	few	TRBJ2-7	TGTGCCAGCAGTGAATCTGGGACAGGGGCCTACGAGCAGTACTTC	CASSESGTGAYEQYF
TRBD1	TRBV11-3	once	TRBJ2-3	TGTGCCAGCAGCTGGACAGGGGCGACAGATACGCAGTATTTT	CASSWTGATDTQYF
.	TRBV28	.	TRBJ1-4	TGTGCCAGCAGTTTAAACACGGGAGGGCCGAGTGAAAAACTGTTTTTT	CASSLNTGGPSEKLFF
.	TRBV19	few	TRBJ2-4	TGTGCCAGTAGTCCCCGGGGCGGGGCGAACATTCAGTACTTC	CASSPRGGANIQYF
TRBD2	TRBV4-2	.	TRBJ2-7	TGTGCCAGCAGCCCACTGGGACTAGCGGGGGGCCGTATCTCCTACGAGCAGTACTTC	CASSPLGLAGGRISYEQYF
TRBD1	TRBV11-2	.	TRBJ1-1	TGTGCCAGCAGCATTTTTTCCGGGACAGGGGGGGAAGCTTTCTTT	CASSIFSGTGGEAFF
TRBD1	TRBV7-9	.	TRBJ2-1	TGTGCCAGCAGCGGCTGGACAGGGGGATCCTACAATGAGCAGTTCTTC	CASSGWTGGSYNEQFF
TRBD2	TRBV5-1	.	TRBJ2-1	TGCGCCAGCAGCTTGGTTACTAGCGGGGGGGTTAATGAGCAGTTCTTC	CASSLVTSGGVNEQFF
.	TRBV5-1	.	TRBJ2-3	TGCGCCAGCAGCTTCGGCCTAGGGGGGGGAGATACGCAGTATTTT	CASSFGLGGGDTQYF
.	TRBV5-1	.	TRBJ2-5	TGCGCCAGCAGCTTGGCGTTGGCAGGCCAAGAGACCCAGTACTTC	CASSLALAGQETQYF
.	TRBV19	once	TRBJ1-5	TGTGCCAGTAGTTCGCGTCCGGGGGCCCAGCATTTT	CASSSRPGAQHF
TRBD1	TRBV7-3	.	TRBJ1-1	TGTGCCAGCAGCTCTCAAACTCCAGGGGGCGCTGAAGCTTTCTTT	CASSSQTPGGAEAFF
.	TRBV6-5	.	TRBJ1-3	TGTGCCAGCAGTCAGGACTCTGGAAACACCATATATTTT	CASSQDSGNTIYF
TRBD1	TRBV18	.	TRBJ2-1	TGTGCCAGCTCACTAGGACCGGGACAGGGGAAGAGAGGGATGTACAATGAGCAGTTCTTC	CASSLGPGQGKRGMYNEQFF
TRBD1	TRBV14	.	TRBJ1-2	TGTGCCAGCAGCCAGGCCTGGGGACAGGTCCCCTACGCCTTC	CASSQAWGQVPYAF
.	TRBV28	.	TRBJ1-1	TGTGCCAGCAGTAGTACAGGTTTGGGGGCTTTCTTT	CASSSTGLGAFF
TRBD1	TRBV4-1	.	TRBJ1-4	TGCGCCAGCAGCCCCCCGGAGGGACAGATCGAAAAACTGTTTTTT	CASSPPEGQIEKLFF
TRBD1	TRBV6-5	.	TRBJ1-2	TGTGCCAGCAGTTACTCAGGGGACAGCTTCCTCTATGGCTACACCTTC	CASSYSGDSFLYGYTF
TRBD2	TRBV9	.	TRBJ2-1	TGTGCCAGCAGCGTAGTTGGTAGCGGGGAAGGTGAGCAGTTCTTC	CASSVVGSGEGEQFF
TRBD2	TRBV30	.	TRBJ2-1	TGTGCCTGGAGTGTAAAACCGACTAGCGGGGGGGGGAATGAGCAGTTCTTC	CAWSVKPTSGGGNEQFF
.	TRBV5-6	.	TRBJ1-5	TGTGCCAGCAGGGCGGGGTACGGGGGCAATCAGCCCCAGCATTTT	CASRAGYGGNQPQHF
.	TRBV7-7	few	TRBJ2-5	TGTGCTAGCAGCCCGAGGCTTGGGGGGGGCGCGGAGCAGTACTTC	CASSPRLGGGAEQYF
TRBD2	TRBV27	.	TRBJ2-2	TGTGCCAGCAGTGCTCACCCTCGGGGGGACACCGGGGAGCTGTTTTTT	CASSAHPRGDTGELFF
.	TRBV7-9	.	TRBJ2-7	TGTGCCAGCAGCTTGGCAGGGTTCCGCGACGAGCAGTACTTC	CASSLAGFRDEQYF
.	TRBV19	.	TRBJ1-2	TGTGCCAGTAGGAAACCAGTCGCGGACTACACCTTC	CASRKPVADYTF
TRBD1	TRBV15	once	TRBJ2-2	TGTGCCACCAGCGGGGGACAGGAGACCACCGGGGAGCTGTTTTTT	CATSGGQETTGELFF
TRBD2	TRBV29-1	few	TRBJ2-2	TGCAGCGTGGGACGAGCGGGGGAGGCCGGGGAGCTGTTTTTT	CSVGRAGEAGELFF
TRBD1	TRBV7-6	.	TRBJ1-5	TGTGCCAGCAGCTCACGAACAGGGGGCGATCAGCCCCAGCATTTT	CASSSRTGGDQPQHF